This entry features one TCR beta chain sequence. Germline V lookup: CDR1 MDHEN, CDR2 SYDVKM. V lost 5 bases, J lost 4 bases, and 17 bases stayed unmatched. CDR3 length equals 19 residues. Measured with immunoSEQ multiplex PCR; TCRdb has only the in-frame clones, and not every one. This table has approximately 360,000 clones, around 89% appearing once. This specimen belongs to a study of blood T cell repertoires in COVID-19. Study-wide context: Material from acute and convalescent COVID-19 was sourced from the United States, Italy and Spain.

V usage is TRBV28 and J usage is TRBJ1-6; 7 bases agree with TRBD1. The specimen sequenced was peripheral blood. This clonotype was obtained from a man in his forties with acute or convalescent COVID-19. The CDR3: CASSLVRGRESGYNSPLHF. CDR3 nucleotide sequence: TGTGCCAGCAGTCTTGTAAGGGGGCGAGAGAGCGGGTATAATTCACCCCTCCACTTT.